Described below is a single T cell receptor (beta chain) sequence and its context. The data were obtained in a study of blood T cell repertoires in COVID-19. Overall study: Italy, Spain and the United States were the sources of the convalescent and acute COVID-19 samples.

From germline, CDR1 is SGHTS and CDR2 YDEGEE. V dropped 6 bases and J dropped 4; count of bases not matched to a gene: 5. The CDR3 extends over 14 amino acids. Cohort 3 recovery required two negative PCRs, clearance, or symptom resolution. TCRdb's table, derived via immunoSEQ multiplex PCR, lists solely in-frame clones and lacks some. The data contain 200,000 to 250,000 clones, about 85% of them seen just once; the ten biggest clones take up approximately 19%. The chain has TRBV5-8 and TRBJ2-3; TRBD2 matches at 10 bases. This TCR came from a man aged 35 to 55 who had recovered from COVID-19. The material sequenced was PBMCs or T cells enriched from blood (not recorded which). The CDR3 sequence: CASTLAGVPDTQYF. The CDR3, as DNA: TGTGCCAGCACGCTAGCGGGAGTCCCAGATACGCAGTATTTT.